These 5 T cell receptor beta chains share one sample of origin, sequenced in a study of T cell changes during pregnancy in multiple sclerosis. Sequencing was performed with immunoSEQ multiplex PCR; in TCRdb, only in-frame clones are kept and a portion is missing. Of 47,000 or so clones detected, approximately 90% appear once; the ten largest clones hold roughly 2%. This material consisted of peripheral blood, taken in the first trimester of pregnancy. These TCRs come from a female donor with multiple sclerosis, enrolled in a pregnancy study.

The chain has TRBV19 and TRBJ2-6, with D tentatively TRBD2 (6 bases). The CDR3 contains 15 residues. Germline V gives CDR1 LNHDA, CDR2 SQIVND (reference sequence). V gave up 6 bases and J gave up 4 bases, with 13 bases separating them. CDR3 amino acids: CASSVEGGGANVLTF. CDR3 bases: TGTGCCAGTAGCGTGGAGGGCGGGGGGGCCAACGTCCTGACTTTC. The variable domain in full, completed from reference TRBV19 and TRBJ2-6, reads DGGITQSPKYLFRKEGQNVTLSCEQNLNHDAMYWYRQDPGQGLRLIYYSQIVNDFQKGDIAEGYSVSREKKESFPLTVTSAQKNPTAFYLCASSVEGGGANVLTFGAGSRLTVL.

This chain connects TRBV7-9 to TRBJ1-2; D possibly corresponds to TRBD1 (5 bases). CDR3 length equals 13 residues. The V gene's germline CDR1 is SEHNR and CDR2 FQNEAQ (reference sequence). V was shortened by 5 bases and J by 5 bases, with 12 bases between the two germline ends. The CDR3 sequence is CASSRDSRYGYTF. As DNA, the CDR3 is TGTGCCAGCAGCAGAGACAGCCGGTATGGCTACACCTTC.

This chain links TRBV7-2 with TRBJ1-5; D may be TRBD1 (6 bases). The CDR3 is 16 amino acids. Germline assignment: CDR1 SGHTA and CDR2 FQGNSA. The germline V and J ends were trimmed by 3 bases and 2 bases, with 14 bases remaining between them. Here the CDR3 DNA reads TGTGCCAGCAGCTTCGTGGGGGGGGCAGGCAATCAGCCCCAGCATTTT. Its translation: CASSFVGGAGNQPQHF.

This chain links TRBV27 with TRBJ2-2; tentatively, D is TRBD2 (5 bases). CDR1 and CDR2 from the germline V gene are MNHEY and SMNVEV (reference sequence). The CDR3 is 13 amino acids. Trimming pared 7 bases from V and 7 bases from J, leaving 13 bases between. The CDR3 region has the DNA TGTGCCAGCACGGAGAGGGTAAGCGGGGAGCTGTTTTTT. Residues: CASTERVSGELFF.

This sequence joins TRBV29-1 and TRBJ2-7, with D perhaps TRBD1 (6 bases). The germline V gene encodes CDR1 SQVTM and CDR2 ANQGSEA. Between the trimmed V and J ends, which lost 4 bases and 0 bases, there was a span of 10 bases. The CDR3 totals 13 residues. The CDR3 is CSVGPDSSYEQYF. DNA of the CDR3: TGCAGCGTTGGACCGGACAGCTCCTACGAGCAGTACTTC.